This T cell receptor beta chain was retrieved from a study of monozygotic twins with inflammatory bowel disease. Study-wide results and caveats: Lower sharing of clonotypes with other individuals was seen in IBD patients than in healthy twins. This was most marked in patients showing signs of disease activity.

This CDR3 is built from 17 residues. Germline V gene data show CDR1 as KGHDR and CDR2 as SFDVKD. Worth noting for this clonotype: Its specificity is unknown.

Reprocessing the 5' RACE reads, TCRdb reports a single entry for every CDR3 protein and omits DNA. This table lists just over 300,000 distinct CDR3 sequences. The specimen was blood. This receptor was obtained from a human donor with ulcerative colitis or Crohn's disease, or a healthy co-twin of an affected twin (not recorded which). J is TRBJ2-1 and V is TRBV24-1; TCRdb lists TRBD1, though no DNA is available to test this call. CDR3 sequence reads: CATSDLGQAGSYNEQFF.